Shown below are 29 T cell receptor beta chains from a single sample sequenced in a study of cytomegalovirus exposure and HLA in healthy donors (TCRdb year 2017). Libraries were built with the immunoSEQ multiplex PCR assay. A mixture of 60 forward primers for TCR Vbeta segments and 13 reverse primers for TCR Jbeta segments was used in the multiplex PCR. The table was pulled from immuneACCESS by TCRdb, which kept in-frame rearrangements only. Such tables lose some clones; where checked, under half of the loss comes from unresolved V genes, and the rest has no known cause. In this sample the table shows 90,000 to 120,000 clones, approximately 73% of which occur a single time. The ten most abundant clones make up 7.8% of the sample. The sequenced material came from PBMCs. The receptors were sampled from a young man in good health and CMV-seronegative.

The chain joins TRBV18 to TRBJ1-4; 9 nucleotides line up with TRBD1. The CDR3 totals 15 residues. Trimming at V came to 4 bases and at J to 7 bases, leaving 7 bases not matched to a gene. Germline assignment: CDR1 KGHSH and CDR2 LQKENI. For the CDR3, the DNA is TGTGCCAGCTCACTCAGCGGGACAGGGACTGAAAAACTGTTTTTT. Residues: CASSLSGTGTEKLFF.

This clone was observed once. The rearrangement uses TRBV11-3 and TRBJ2-3; the match to TRBD1 covers 9 bases. With 1 base clipped from V and 1 base from J, the junction kept 3 bases outside the gene matches. The germline gives CDR1 SGHNT, CDR2 YENEEA. This CDR3 comprises 16 residues. This chain's CDR3 is CASSLGTGVRTDTQYF. CDR3 bases: TGTGCCAGCAGCTTAGGGACAGGGGTCCGCACAGATACGCAGTATTTT. Full variable domain (outside the CDR3, taken from reference TRBV11-3 and TRBJ2-3): EAGVVQSPRYKIIEKKQPVAFWCNPISGHNTLYWYLQNLGQGPELLIRYENEEAVDDSQLPKDRFSAERLKGVDSTLKIQPAELGDSAVYLCASSLGTGVRTDTQYFGPGTRLTVL.

This clone appeared a single time. This chain connects TRBV6-6 to TRBJ1-4, with 7 bases aligning to TRBD1. Germline loops: CDR1 MNHNY, CDR2 SVGAGI (reference sequence). With V trimmed by 2 bases and J by 8 bases, 2 bases remained unmatched. The CDR3 has 13 residues. CDR3 loop: CASSYAGGEKLFF. The CDR3 DNA is TGTGCCAGCAGTTACGCAGGGGGGGAAAAACTGTTTTTT.

The chain has TRBV7-3 and TRBJ2-3; 7 bases are a match to TRBD1. V was pared by 6 bases and J by 2 bases, with 8 bases of the junction left unmatched. The CDR3 loop spans 15 amino acids. Germline assignment: CDR1 SGHTA and CDR2 FQGTGA. The DNA of the CDR3 is TGTGCCAGCAGACGGACGGGACAGATCACAGATACGCAGTATTTT. It translates to CASRRTGQITDTQYF.

The CDR3 DNA reads as TGTGCCAGTATGAGCGGAACTCATACCCGCTCCTACAATGAGCAGTTCTTC. It yields the protein CASMSGTHTRSYNEQFF. The chain links TRBV19 to TRBJ2-1; D is perhaps TRBD2 (5 bases). CDR3 length: 17 amino acids. Germline V gene lookup returns CDR1 LNHDA and CDR2 SQIVND (reference sequence). With 7 bases removed from V and 0 bases from J, the gap between germline ends came to 19 bases. Supplemented by reference TRBV19 and TRBJ2-1, the full variable domain reads DGGITQSPKYLFRKEGQNVTLSCEQNLNHDAMYWYRQDPGQGLRLIYYSQIVNDFQKGDIAEGYSVSREKKESFPLTVTSAQKNPTAFYLCASMSGTHTRSYNEQFFGPGTRLTVL.

The chain has TRBV7-2 and TRBJ1-1, with D unresolved. V was shortened by 1 base and J by 4 bases, with 10 bases between the two germline ends. Germline lookup yields CDR1 SGHTA and CDR2 FQGNSA. CDR3 length: 14 amino acids. The CDR3 sequence is CASSLVGGATEAFF. CDR3 coding DNA: TGTGCCAGCAGCTTAGTAGGAGGAGCCACTGAAGCTTTCTTT.

The V and J genes are TRBV14 and TRBJ1-1, with 7 bases matching TRBD1. CDR3 length equals 14 residues. The ends lost 4 bases at V and 6 bases at J; junction bases unmatched: 8. The germline V gene has CDR1 SGHDN and CDR2 FVKESK. This CDR3 reads CASSLTTGRPEAFF. The CDR3 DNA is TGTGCCAGCAGCCTTACGACAGGGCGCCCTGAAGCTTTCTTT. The full variable domain, completed using reference TRBV14 and TRBJ1-1, is EAGVTQFPSHSVIEKGQTVTLRCDPISGHDNLYWYRRVMGKEIKFLLHFVKESKQDESGMPNNRFLAERTGGTYSTLKVQPAELEDSGVYFCASSLTTGRPEAFFGQGTRLTVV.

The chain joins TRBV2 to TRBJ2-3; 7 nucleotides match TRBD2. J was trimmed by 1 base and V by 9 bases; bases with no gene match: 7. Germline values: CDR1 SNHLY, CDR2 FYNNEI. The CDR3 is 14 residues long. The DNA of the CDR3 is TGTGCCAGTAAGGCGGGGGTAGGCACAGATACGCAGTATTTT. Residues: CASKAGVGTDTQYF.

This chain uses TRBV15 with TRBJ1-1; D possibly corresponds to TRBD1 (5 bases). Germline CDR1 reads LNHNV; CDR2 reads YYDKDF (reference sequence). This CDR3 contains 14 residues. V was shortened by 1 base and J by 1 base, with 7 bases between the two germline ends. The CDR3 is CATSRGRANTEAFF. In DNA form, the CDR3 reads TGTGCCACCAGCAGAGGCAGGGCGAACACTGAAGCTTTCTTT.

V gene TRBV28 combines with J gene TRBJ1-4; 11 bases match TRBD1. CDR3 length: 15 residues. The V segment lost 3 bases and the J segment 9 bases; nucleotides outside the gene matches: 6. Germline V CDR1 and CDR2: MDHEN, SYDVKM. The CDR3 region is CASSFHGQGAQKLFF. CDR3 nucleotides: TGTGCCAGCAGTTTCCACGGACAGGGGGCGCAAAAACTGTTTTTT. Full variable domain (missing parts from reference TRBV28 and TRBJ1-4): DVKVTQSSRYLVKRTGEKVFLECVQDMDHENMFWYRQDPGLGLRLIYFSYDVKMKEKGDIPEGYSVSREKKERFSLILESASTNQTSMYLCASSFHGQGAQKLFFGSGTQLSVL.

This clone was recorded a few times. V is TRBV6-5 and J is TRBJ1-3; the match to TRBD1 covers 7 bases. CDR1 MNHEY and CDR2 SVGAGI come from the germline V gene. Germline trimming cut 7 bases from V and 3 bases from J; bases unmatched to any gene: 6. The CDR3 is 14 amino acids. CDR3 coding DNA: TGTGCCAGCACCGGGACAGCTAATGGAAACACCATATATTTT. It translates to CASTGTANGNTIYF.

As concerns this clone: This CDR3 is also generated by other DNA sequences in the sample. V gene TRBV19 combines with J gene TRBJ1-4; D possibly corresponds to TRBD1 (5 bases). V dropped 6 bases and J dropped 5 bases, with 7 bases sitting between them. Germline V gene sequence: CDR1 LNHDA, CDR2 SQIVND (reference sequence). The CDR3 is 12 amino acids. In DNA form, the CDR3 reads TGTGCCAGTAGGGGGGGAAATGAAAAACTGTTTTTT. It specifies CASRGGNEKLFF.

Turning to this clone: At one boundary the junction diverges from the germline segment, which might be a read error. V is TRBV7-2 and J is TRBJ2-5, with 8 positions matching TRBD2. The CDR3 is 16 amino acids. CDR1 is SGHTA, CDR2 FQGNSA, per germline. In nucleotides, the CDR3 is TGTGCCAGCAGCCCCCGGCGGGGGGATTACCACGAGACCCAGTACTTC. Its protein is CASSPRRGDYHETQYF.

V usage is TRBV7-9 and J usage is TRBJ1-1; D is unclear. The ends were cut back, 2 bases at V and 1 base at J, with 5 bases in the middle. CDR1 SEHNR and CDR2 FQNEAQ come from the germline V gene (reference sequence). The CDR3 consists of 13 residues. CDR3 amino acids: CASSLSSNTEAFF. CDR3 bases: TGTGCCAGCAGCTTATCCTCGAACACTGAAGCTTTCTTT.

In nucleotides, the CDR3 is TGTGCCAGCAGCCCCGGGGGGAGGGGCGATGAGCAGTTCTTC. Its protein is CASSPGGRGDEQFF. The V and J genes are TRBV5-4 and TRBJ2-1; 7 nucleotides match TRBD2. CDR3 length: 14 amino acids. J lost 8 bases, V lost 4 bases, and 9 bases had no gene match. CDR1 is SGHNT and CDR2 is YYREEE in the germline V gene (reference sequence).

The chain is built from TRBV7-9 and TRBJ2-5, with unresolved D. Between the trimmed V and J ends, which lost 2 bases and 2 bases, there was a span of 12 bases. This CDR3 is built from 15 residues. Germline lookup yields CDR1 SEHNR and CDR2 FQNEAQ (reference sequence). The chain's CDR3 is CASSLQAFSQETQYF. As DNA, the CDR3 is TGTGCCAGCAGCTTACAGGCGTTCTCACAAGAGACCCAGTACTTC.

This clone occurred a few times. The V gene is TRBV10-2, the J gene TRBJ1-1; D gene uncertain. The CDR3 contains 18 residues. Germline CDR1 WSHSY, CDR2 SAAADI. V was pared by 4 bases and J by 8 bases, with 29 bases between. CDR3 sequence reads: CASSVRSRAADLGREAFF. For the CDR3, the DNA is TGCGCCAGCAGTGTAAGGTCTCGGGCAGCGGACTTGGGGAGAGAAGCTTTCTTT.

This clone showed up just a few times. This rearrangement joins TRBV5-1 to TRBJ2-2, with 14 nucleotides matching TRBD2. Germline CDR1 and CDR2: SGHRS and YFSETQ. V was pared by 7 bases and J by 6 bases, with 8 bases of the junction left unmatched. This CDR3 spans 16 amino acids. CDR3 region: CASQAEGLAGAGELFF. The DNA of the CDR3 is TGCGCCAGCCAGGCCGAGGGACTAGCGGGGGCCGGGGAGCTGTTTTTT.

The rearrangement uses TRBV19 and TRBJ1-1, with a weak D call TRBD1 (5 bases). Germline V lookup: CDR1 LNHDA, CDR2 SQIVND (reference sequence). The CDR3 loop spans 17 amino acids. V was cut by 6 bases and J by 1 base, with 21 bases left in between. The CDR3 sequence is CASRPGRAGPPNTEAFF. CDR3 DNA: TGTGCCAGTAGACCGGGCAGGGCAGGACCACCGAACACTGAAGCTTTCTTT.

The chain joins TRBV27 to TRBJ2-5; TRBD1 might be the D (5 bases). Germline lookup yields CDR1 MNHEY and CDR2 SMNVEV (reference sequence). The CDR3 contains 15 residues. V lost 7 bases and J lost 2, with 17 bases in between. CDR3 residues: CASKELRDYQETQYF. The CDR3 nucleotides are TGTGCCAGCAAAGAACTCAGGGATTATCAAGAGACCCAGTACTTC.

This clone was seen a handful of times. V gene TRBV7-9 combines with J gene TRBJ1-1; TRBD1 matches 9 bases. The germline CDR1 and CDR2 sequences are SEHNR and FQNEAQ (reference sequence). The CDR3 totals 13 residues. Trimming at V came to 5 bases and at J to 6 bases, leaving 4 bases not matched to a gene. In nucleotides, the CDR3 is TGTGCCAGCAGCGTGGGACAGGGCGCTGAAGCTTTCTTT. Translated, it gives CASSVGQGAEAFF.

The rearrangement links TRBV9 to TRBJ2-3; tentative D call: TRBD2 (5 bases). The CDR3 totals 15 residues. V lost 0 bases and J 1 base, leaving 9 bases between the germline ends. From germline, CDR1 is SGDLS and CDR2 YYNGEE. CDR3 sequence (DNA): TGTGCCAGCAGCGTAGGAGGGTTAGGCACAGATACGCAGTATTTT. Translation gives CASSVGGLGTDTQYF.

The chain couples TRBV4-2 to TRBJ2-7, with D perhaps TRBD1 (6 bases). The germline CDR1 and CDR2 sequences are LGHNA and YNFKEQ. Trimming shortened V by 4 bases and J by 2 bases, and 12 bases separated the two germline ends. The CDR3 is 14 residues long. The CDR3, as DNA: TGTGCCAGCAGCCCCCGGCAGGGGACCTACGAGCAGTACTTC. Translating it yields CASSPRQGTYEQYF.

The J gene is TRBJ1-2, the V gene TRBV18; 10 positions match TRBD1. Trimming at V came to 3 bases and at J to 4 bases, leaving 5 bases not matched to a gene. In germline, CDR1 is KGHSH, CDR2 LQKENI. The CDR3 extends over 15 amino acids. The CDR3 sequence is CASSPGQGDFYGYTF. CDR3 sequence (DNA): TGTGCCAGCTCACCCGGACAGGGGGATTTCTATGGCTACACCTTC.

This chain joins TRBV9 and TRBJ2-1; 9 bases match TRBD2. The V and J ends lost 0 bases and 4 bases, in that order; junction bases with no gene match: 5. CDR1 and CDR2 from the germline V gene are SGDLS and YYNGEE. This CDR3 is 16 amino acids long. CDR3 bases: TGTGCCAGCAGCGTAGAGGGCGGGGGGGGTTACAATGAGCAGTTCTTC. Protein product: CASSVEGGGGYNEQFF.

This clone came up a few times. The chain couples TRBV9 to TRBJ2-3, with D possibly being TRBD2 (5 bases). V lost 4 bases and J 6 bases, leaving 21 bases between the germline ends. The CDR3 runs 16 residues. The germline CDR1 and CDR2 sequences are SGDLS and YYNGEE. In nucleotides, the CDR3 is TGTGCCAGCAGCCTCAAGTTGGTGGGAGTCGAGGATACGCAGTATTTT. Amino acid sequence: CASSLKLVGVEDTQYF.

The chain couples TRBV30 to TRBJ1-5, with a possible D match to TRBD1 (6 bases). The CDR3 loop spans 14 amino acids. In germline, CDR1 is GTSNPN, CDR2 SVGIG (reference sequence). Trimming stripped 2 bases from V and 2 bases from J, with 10 bases between. CDR3 region: CAWSIAGGNQPQHF. As DNA, the CDR3 is TGTGCCTGGAGTATCGCAGGGGGCAATCAGCCCCAGCATTTT.

This chain uses TRBV28 with TRBJ1-5; D may be TRBD1 (6 bases). CDR1 and CDR2 (germline): MDHEN, SYDVKM. The CDR3 is 16 amino acids. V was cut by 3 bases and J by 6 bases, with 18 bases left in between. This CDR3 is CASSFSARGGFQPQHF. CDR3 bases: TGTGCCAGCAGTTTCTCCGCGCGGGGGGGCTTTCAGCCCCAGCATTTT. The variable domain in full, with the rest retrieved from reference TRBV28 and TRBJ1-5, is DVKVTQSSRYLVKRTGEKVFLECVQDMDHENMFWYRQDPGLGLRLIYFSYDVKMKEKGDIPEGYSVSREKKERFSLILESASTNQTSMYLCASSFSARGGFQPQHFGDGTRLSIL.

Only a few counts were recorded for this clone. This chain links TRBV7-6 with TRBJ1-4; 7 bases map to TRBD1. The trim removed 2 bases at V and 8 bases at J, leaving 11 bases unmatched. The germline gives CDR1 SGHVS, CDR2 FNYEAQ. The CDR3 is 16 residues long. The CDR3 loop is CASSLSPGTAYEKLFF. CDR3 DNA sequence: TGTGCCAGCAGCTTATCACCCGGGACAGCCTACGAAAAACTGTTTTTT.